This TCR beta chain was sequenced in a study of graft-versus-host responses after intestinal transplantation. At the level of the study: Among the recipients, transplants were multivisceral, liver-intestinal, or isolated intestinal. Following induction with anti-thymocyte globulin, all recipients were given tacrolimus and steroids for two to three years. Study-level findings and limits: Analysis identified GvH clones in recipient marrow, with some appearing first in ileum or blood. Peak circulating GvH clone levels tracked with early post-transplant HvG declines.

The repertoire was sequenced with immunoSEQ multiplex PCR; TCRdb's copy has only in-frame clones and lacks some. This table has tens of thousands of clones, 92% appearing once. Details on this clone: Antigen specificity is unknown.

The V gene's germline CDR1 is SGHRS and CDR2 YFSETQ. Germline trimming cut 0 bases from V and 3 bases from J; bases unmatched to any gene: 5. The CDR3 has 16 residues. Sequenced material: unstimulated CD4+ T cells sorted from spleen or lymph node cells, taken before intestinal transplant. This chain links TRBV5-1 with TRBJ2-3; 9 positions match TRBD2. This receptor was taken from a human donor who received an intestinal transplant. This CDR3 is CASSLGAGGPTDTQYF. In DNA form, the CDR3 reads TGCGCCAGCAGCTTGGGTGCGGGAGGGCCGACAGATACGCAGTATTTT.